The rows below give T cell receptor beta chains drawn from one sample of a study of blood T cell repertoires in COVID-19. TCRdb's table, derived via immunoSEQ multiplex PCR, lists solely in-frame clones and lacks some. The sample lists hundreds of thousands of clones, approximately 87% occurring once. Sample: peripheral blood. These receptors originate from a woman aged 70-85 years with active or convalescent COVID-19. Both conserved end residues are part of each CDR3. A D gene is named only where the DNA matches it firmly.

NA	TRBV6-1	TRBJ1-2	CASSGPERGQTLPYGYTF	TGTGCCAGCAGTGGGCCCGAGAGAGGGCAGACCTTACCCTATGGCTACACCTTC
TRBD2	TRBV5-1	TRBJ2-7	CASSPRGRDDEQYF	TGCGCCAGCAGCCCGCGGGGGAGAGATGACGAGCAGTACTTC
TRBD2	TRBV3-1/TRBV3-2	TRBJ2-7	CASSQRPGTSGRDNEQYF	TGTGCCAGCAGCCAACGCCCCGGGACTAGCGGGAGGGACAACGAGCAGTACTTC
TRBD1	TRBV2	TRBJ2-5	CASTREGTGGETQYF	TGTGCCAGCACGAGAGAGGGGACAGGGGGGGAGACCCAGTACTTC
TRBD1	TRBV24-1	TRBJ1-1	CATSGQGDTEAFF	TGTGCCACCAGTGGGCAGGGGGACACTGAAGCTTTCTTT
TRBD1	TRBV3-1/TRBV3-2	TRBJ2-3	CASSRGSGQGANTQYF	TGTGCCAGCAGCCGTGGATCGGGACAGGGGGCGAATACGCAGTATTTT
NA	TRBV11-2	TRBJ2-1	CASSLSSYNEQFF	TGTGCCAGCTCCTTGAGCTCCTACAATGAGCAGTTCTTC
TRBD2	TRBV7-8	TRBJ2-1	CASSSRGGSSSYNEQFF	TGTGCCAGCAGCTCGCGGGGGGGCTCAAGCTCCTACAATGAGCAGTTCTTC
NA	TRBV5-1	TRBJ2-5	CASSLTSTETQYF	TGCGCCAGCAGCTTAACTAGTACGGAGACCCAGTACTTC
NA	TRBV3-1/TRBV3-2	TRBJ2-7	CASSQEDTNYEQYF	TGTGCCAGCAGCCAAGAAGACACGAACTACGAGCAGTACTTC
NA	TRBV7-9	TRBJ2-2	CASSSEPGELFF	TGTGCCAGCAGCTCCGAGCCCGGGGAGCTGTTTTTT
TRBD1	TRBV3-1/TRBV3-2	TRBJ2-2	CASTDRGDTGELFF	TGTGCCAGCACCGACAGGGGGGACACCGGGGAGCTGTTTTTT